The clone carrying this TCR beta chain was counted at least ten times. Its antigen is unidentified. The data are from a study of T cell repertoires in cytomegalovirus infection. The wider study: Indications of both CMV infection and matching HLA type were provided by public TCR beta signatures.

TCRdb reanalysed the reads using MiXCR and keeps one entry per CDR3 protein. The sample consists of around 740,000 distinct CDR3 sequences, 35% to 40% of them appearing once. The CDR3 is made up of 14 amino acids. Trimming cost V 1 base and J 7 bases, with 14 bases left between them. CDR1 and CDR2 (germline): SGHVS, FQNEAQ. Study findings and constraints: Predominance within the ex vivo response was attributable to HLA-C-restricted CMV-specific TCR beta clonotypes.

Sequenced sample: PBMCs. The genes are TRBV7-8 and TRBJ2-7; the D is unclear. This sequence was found in a human donor in good health (CMV status not recorded). Some clones in this sample may be carry-over from other donors' samples. The CDR3 sequence is CASSLEAISFEQYF. CDR3 nucleotide sequence: TGTGCCAGCAGCTTAGAGGCAATATCTTTTGAGCAGTACTTC.